The rows below give T cell receptor beta chains drawn from one sample of a study of shared clonotypes between healthy human individuals. Profiling relied on immunoSEQ multiplex PCR, and the TCRdb table lists in-frame clones only, not all of them. The profile covers around 550,000 clones, with approximately 96% appearing a single time and approximately 0.11% taken by the ten largest. The source material was naive CD8+ T cells sorted from blood. The receptors derive from a young woman in good health. Both conserved end residues are trimmed from each CDR3.

J: TRBJ2-4
length: 17
V: TRBV27
CDR3: ASSSGGYPNPLAKNIQY

J: TRBJ1-1
length: 12
V: TRBV11-2
CDR3: ASRSRGGNTEAF

J: TRBJ2-2
length: 12
V: TRBV28
CDR3: ASSSLEWGGELF

J: TRBJ2-5
length: 12
V: TRBV5-6
CDR3: ASSLMWGQETQY

J: TRBJ2-2
length: 14
V: TRBV7-3
CDR3: ASSPSSASNTGELF

J: TRBJ1-2
length: 13
V: TRBV16
CDR3: ASSQLDRADYGYT

J: TRBJ2-1
length: 11
V: TRBV4-2
CDR3: ASSPGTISEQF

J: TRBJ1-1
length: 12
V: TRBV6-5
CDR3: ASIAQGPGTEAF

J: TRBJ2-4
length: 13
V: TRBV19
CDR3: ASSYRQPPRNIQY

J: TRBJ1-1
length: 12
V: TRBV5-4
CDR3: ASSFGDMNTEAF

J: TRBJ1-1
length: 11
V: TRBV10-2
CDR3: ASSESYNTEAF

J: .
length: 13
V: TRBV7-9
CDR3: ASSFVSGSSYEQY